What follows is one TCR beta chain and its context. This sample was taken from a study of shared clonotypes between healthy human individuals. At the level of the study: Each donor contributed plates that comprised three CD4 naive, three CD4 memory, two CD8 naive and one CD8 memory.

The study drew all its donors from Caucasian adults living in Nashville, Tennessee. Division of CD4+ cells produced a CD45RA+ naive subset and a CD45RA-negative memory subset. In the original processing: Sequence data from immunoSEQ were junction-only and lacked quality scores; consequently, filtering differed. The method was immunoSEQ multiplex PCR; TCRdb's version includes in-frame clones alone and lacks a portion of them. V and J calls and clone size are given by that table; D and trimming were obtained from the DNA. This table has about 2.3 million clones, 90% to 95% appearing once. The ends were cut back, 5 bases at V and 4 bases at J, with 15 bases in the middle. This CDR3 region has 15 residues. Germline assignment: CDR1 SGHTA and CDR2 FQGNSA.

The rearrangement links TRBV7-2 to TRBJ1-5; tentative D call: TRBD1 (5 bases). Sequencing used naive CD4+ T cells from PBMCs. Regarding subset: CD45RA+ positively selected. This receptor was obtained from a man aged 18-30 years in good health. Some clones in this sample may be carry-over from other donors' samples. CDR3 sequence (DNA): TGTGCCAGCAGCCCTCAGGGAGGTTGGAATCAGCCCCAGCATTTT. As protein: CASSPQGGWNQPQHF.